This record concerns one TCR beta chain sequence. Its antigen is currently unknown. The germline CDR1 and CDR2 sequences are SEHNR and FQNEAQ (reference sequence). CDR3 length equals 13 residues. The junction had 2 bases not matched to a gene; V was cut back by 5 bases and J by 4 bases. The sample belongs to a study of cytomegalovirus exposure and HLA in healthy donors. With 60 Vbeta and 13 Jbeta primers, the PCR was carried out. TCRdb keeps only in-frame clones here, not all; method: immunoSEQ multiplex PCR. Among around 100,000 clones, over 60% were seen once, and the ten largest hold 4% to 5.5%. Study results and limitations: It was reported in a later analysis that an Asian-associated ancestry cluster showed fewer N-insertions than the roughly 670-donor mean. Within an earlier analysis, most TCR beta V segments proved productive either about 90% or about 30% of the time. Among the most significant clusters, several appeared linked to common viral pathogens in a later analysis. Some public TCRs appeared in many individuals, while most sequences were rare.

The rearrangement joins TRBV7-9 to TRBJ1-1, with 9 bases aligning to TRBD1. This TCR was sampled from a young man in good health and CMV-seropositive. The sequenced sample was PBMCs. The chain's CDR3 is CASSATGGTEAFF. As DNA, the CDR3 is TGTGCCAGCAGCGCGACAGGGGGCACTGAAGCTTTCTTT. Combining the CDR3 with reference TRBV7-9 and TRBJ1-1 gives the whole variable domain DTGVSQNPRHKITKRGQNVTFRCDPISEHNRLYWYRQTLGQGPEFLTYFQNEAQLEKSRLLSDRFSAERPKGSFSTLEIQRTEQGDSAMYLCASSATGGTEAFFGQGTRLTVV.